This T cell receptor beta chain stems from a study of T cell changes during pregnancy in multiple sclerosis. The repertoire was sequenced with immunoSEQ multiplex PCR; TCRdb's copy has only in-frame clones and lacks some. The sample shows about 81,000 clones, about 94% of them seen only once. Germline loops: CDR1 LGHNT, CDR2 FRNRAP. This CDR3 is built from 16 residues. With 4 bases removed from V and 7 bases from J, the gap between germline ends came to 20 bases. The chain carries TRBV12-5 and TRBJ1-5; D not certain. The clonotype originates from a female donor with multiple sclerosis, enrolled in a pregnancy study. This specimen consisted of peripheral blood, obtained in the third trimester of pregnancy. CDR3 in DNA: TGTGCTAGTGGTTGGCACGTCGCGAAACTGGGCCAGCCCCAGCATTTT. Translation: CASGWHVAKLGQPQHF.